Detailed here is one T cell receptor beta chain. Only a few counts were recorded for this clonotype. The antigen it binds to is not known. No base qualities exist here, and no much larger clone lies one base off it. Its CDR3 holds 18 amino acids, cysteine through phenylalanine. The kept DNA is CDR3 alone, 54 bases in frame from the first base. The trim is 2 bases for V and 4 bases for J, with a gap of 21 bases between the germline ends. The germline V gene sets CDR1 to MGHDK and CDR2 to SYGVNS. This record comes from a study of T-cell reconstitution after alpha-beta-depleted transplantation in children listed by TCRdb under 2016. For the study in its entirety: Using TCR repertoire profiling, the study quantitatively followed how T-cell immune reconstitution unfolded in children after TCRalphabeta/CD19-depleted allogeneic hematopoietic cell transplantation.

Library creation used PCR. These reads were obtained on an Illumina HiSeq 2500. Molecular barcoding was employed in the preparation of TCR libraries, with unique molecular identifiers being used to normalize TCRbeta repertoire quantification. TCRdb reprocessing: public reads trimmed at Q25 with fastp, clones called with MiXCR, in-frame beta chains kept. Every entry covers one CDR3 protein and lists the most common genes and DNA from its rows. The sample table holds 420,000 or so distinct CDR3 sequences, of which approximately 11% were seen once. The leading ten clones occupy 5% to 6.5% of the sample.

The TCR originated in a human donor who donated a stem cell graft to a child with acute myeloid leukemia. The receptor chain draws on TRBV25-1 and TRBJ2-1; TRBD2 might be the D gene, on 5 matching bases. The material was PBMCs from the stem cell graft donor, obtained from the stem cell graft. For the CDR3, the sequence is CASSEPNSAEISYNEQFF. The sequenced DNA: TGTGCCAGCAGTGAACCTAATTCAGCGGAGATCTCTTACAATGAGCAGTTCTTC.